The present T cell receptor beta chain was sequenced within a study of cytomegalovirus exposure and HLA in healthy donors. General study results and limits: Within a later analysis, the majority of CMV-associated TCR beta chains appeared HLA-restricted.

Germline assignment: CDR1 SEHNR and CDR2 FQNEAQ (reference sequence). This CDR3 region has 13 residues. Unmatched junction bases numbered 3, after V lost 6 bases and J lost 2 bases. Each donor was healthy, and each was a bone marrow donor. The PCR ran on 60 Vbeta and 13 Jbeta primers. The protocol was immunoSEQ multiplex PCR, while the TCRdb copy is restricted to in-frame clones and leaves out a portion. In the table there are fewer than 200,000 clones, 71% of which are singletons. Details on this clone: Its antigen is unknown.

V and J are TRBV7-9 and TRBJ2-7; 8 bases match TRBD2. The origin of this receptor is a woman aged 25-40 years in good health and CMV-seronegative. Source material: PBMCs. The DNA of the CDR3 is TGTGCCAGCAGGTCAGCGGGGGCCTACGAGCAGTACTTC. This translates into CASRSAGAYEQYF.